This TCR beta chain was sequenced in a study of chemoradiotherapy in HPV16-positive cancers. TCRdb's copy holds only in-frame clones and misses some; the assay was immunoSEQ multiplex PCR. Of fewer than 15,000 clones listed, over 65% are singletons. CDR1 is MNHEY, CDR2 SMNVEV, per germline (reference sequence). V was shortened by 4 bases and J by 6 bases, with 15 bases between the two germline ends. The CDR3 extends over 14 amino acids. The TCR originated in a human donor with HPV-associated anogenital cancer. This material was acquired from a patient who underwent chemoradiotherapy. The V and J genes are TRBV27 and TRBJ1-1; no definite D call. The CDR3 here is CASSSYAREAEAFF. The CDR3 nucleotides read TGTGCCAGCAGTTCATATGCCCGCGAGGCTGAAGCTTTCTTT.